The next 17 T cell receptor beta chains were all read from a single sample in a study of blood T cell repertoires in COVID-19. Using immunoSEQ multiplex PCR, the repertoire was profiled, and TCRdb retains in-frame clones only, with some absent. The sample lists 200,000 to 250,000 clones; more than 75% were seen once. Input material: PBMCs or T cells enriched from blood (not recorded which). Receptors were obtained from a man aged 25 to 40 in a cohort exposed to, infected with or recovered from COVID-19 (not recorded which).

This chain joins TRBV6-5 and TRBJ2-1, with D unresolved. Trimming pared 3 bases from V and 11 bases from J, leaving 11 bases between. From germline, CDR1 is MNHEY and CDR2 SVGAGI. CDR3 length: 12 amino acids. In DNA form, the CDR3 reads TGTGCCAGCAGTTATCGGTTTAGTCAGCAGTTCTTC. Its translation is CASSYRFSQQFF.

V is TRBV19 and J is TRBJ2-5; no reliable D call. Looked up from germline, CDR1 is LNHDA and CDR2 is SQIVND (reference sequence). The CDR3 has 12 amino acids. The ends were cut back, 3 bases at V and 0 bases at J, with 2 bases in the middle. As DNA, the CDR3 is TGTGCCAGTAGTATTAACCAAGAGACCCAGTACTTC. Translating gives CASSINQETQYF.

This rearrangement joins TRBV28 to TRBJ1-5; weak D call: TRBD1 (5 bases). Germline values: CDR1 MDHEN, CDR2 SYDVKM. V shed 3 bases and J shed 6 bases, with 18 bases lying between them. The CDR3 runs to 16 residues. CDR3 nucleotides: TGTGCCAGCAGTTTCTCCCTAGCCTCCGGGGGTCAGCCCCAGCATTTT. The encoded protein is CASSFSLASGGQPQHF.

The CDR3 reads CASSINLLDTQYF. The CDR3 DNA reads as TGTGCCAGTAGTATAAATCTTTTAGATACGCAGTATTTT. The gene calls are TRBV19 and TRBJ2-3, with no clear D. CDR3 length: 13 residues. The V end lost 2 bases, the J end lost 5 bases, and 8 bases lay between the germline ends. Germline loops: CDR1 LNHDA, CDR2 SQIVND (reference sequence).

This clone came up once. This chain connects TRBV5-5 to TRBJ2-4, with 9 bases that match TRBD2. Trimming took 5 bases from V and 6 from J; bases not matched to a gene: 9. The CDR3 spans 15 residues. The V gene's germline CDR1 is SGHKS and CDR2 YYEKEE (reference sequence). The CDR3 DNA is TGTGCCAGCAGTCGGGCGGGAGGGCCCGCAAACATTCAGTACTTC. Its translation is CASSRAGGPANIQYF.

This clone showed up just once. V usage is TRBV11-3 and J usage is TRBJ2-1; perhaps TRBD1 as D (5 bases). Germline V lookup: CDR1 SGHNT, CDR2 YENEEA. The V end lost 2 bases, the J end lost 10 bases, and 6 bases lay between the germline ends. This CDR3 comprises 11 residues. CDR3: CASSLRGEQFF. In DNA, the CDR3 is TGTGCCAGCAGCTTAAGGGGCGAGCAGTTCTTC.

The chain has TRBV19 and TRBJ1-2; 8 bases line up with TRBD1. This CDR3 contains 16 residues. The V and J ends lost 5 bases and 5 bases, in that order; junction bases with no gene match: 13. CDR1 is LNHDA, CDR2 SQIVND, per germline (reference sequence). CDR3: CASSLTAGTGAYGYTF. The CDR3 DNA reads as TGTGCCAGTAGTCTCACCGCCGGGACAGGAGCGTATGGCTACACCTTC.

The CDR3 spells CSVERQGANEQFF. CDR3 coding DNA: TGCAGCGTTGAAAGACAGGGGGCTAATGAGCAGTTCTTC. The chain is built from TRBV29-1 and TRBJ2-1; 10 nucleotides agree with TRBD1. Germline CDR1 reads SQVTM; CDR2 reads ANQGSEA. CDR3 size: 13 residues. Trimming took 2 bases from V and 7 from J; bases not matched to a gene: 2.

The V and J genes are TRBV9 and TRBJ1-1; 7 nucleotides line up with TRBD1. This CDR3 contains 15 residues. V lost 3 bases, J lost 5 bases, and 10 bases stayed unmatched. Germline V gene lookup returns CDR1 SGDLS and CDR2 YYNGEE. CDR3 in DNA: TGTGCCAGCAGCGGGGATCCGACAGGGAGAACTGAAGCTTTCTTT. The encoded protein is CASSGDPTGRTEAFF.

The J gene is TRBJ1-1, the V gene TRBV2; unclear D gene. The CDR3 has 12 amino acids. Germline loops: CDR1 SNHLY, CDR2 FYNNEI. V was pared by 10 bases and J by 5 bases, with 14 bases between. Here the CDR3 DNA reads TGTGCCATCTCAGTAGGAGGAACTGAAGCTTTCTTT. This encodes CAISVGGTEAFF.

The V call is TRBV7-9, the J call TRBJ1-4, with D unresolved. Trimming removed 3 bases from V and 8 bases from J, with 22 bases in between. This CDR3 comprises 17 residues. CDR1 is SEHNR, CDR2 FQNEAQ, per germline (reference sequence). The CDR3 sequence is CASSFPTPEAPSEKLFF. DNA of the CDR3: TGTGCCAGCAGCTTCCCAACCCCCGAGGCCCCGAGCGAAAAACTGTTTTTT.

This sequence joins TRBV15 and TRBJ2-1, with D uncertain. Germline CDR1 LNHNV, CDR2 YYDKDF (reference sequence). Trimming removed 8 bases at V and 4 bases at J, with 15 bases between. The CDR3 consists of 14 residues. This CDR3 reads CATSPPTLYNEQFF. CDR3 nucleotide sequence: TGTGCCACCTCGCCGCCGACACTTTACAATGAGCAGTTCTTC. The whole variable domain, remainder taken from reference TRBV15 and TRBJ2-1, is DAMVIQNPRYQVTQFGKPVTLSCSQTLNHNVMYWYQQKSSQAPKLLFHYYDKDFNNEADTPDNFQSRRPNTSFCFLDIRSPGLGDTAMYLCATSPPTLYNEQFFGPGTRLTVL.

J is TRBJ2-3 and V is TRBV6-2 or TRBV6-3; 8 nucleotides line up with TRBD2. The CDR3 spans 15 residues. Germline CDR1 and CDR2: MNHEY and SVGEGT. V lost 3 bases and J lost 1; bases outside the gene matches: 3. CDR3 coding DNA: TGTGCCAGCAGTTATCGGGGGGGTGGCACAGATACGCAGTATTTT. Its translation is CASSYRGGGTDTQYF.

The genes are TRBV6-1 and TRBJ1-2; 12 bases agree with TRBD1. CDR3 length equals 16 residues. The germline V gene encodes CDR1 MNHNS and CDR2 SASEGT. V lost 4 bases, J lost 0 bases, and 3 bases stayed unmatched. The CDR3 DNA reads as TGTGCCAGCAGTGGGGGACAGGGGGCCTCTAACTATGGCTACACCTTC. Protein sequence: CASSGGQGASNYGYTF.

A single count supports this clone. This chain connects TRBV4-1 to TRBJ1-3; perhaps TRBD1 as D (5 bases). There are 17 residues in the CDR3. CDR1 MGHRA and CDR2 YSYEKL come from the germline V gene. V dropped 0 bases and J dropped 0 bases, with 12 bases sitting between them. For the CDR3, the DNA is TGCGCCAGCAGCCAAGATACCCCAGGGCCCTCTGGAAACACCATATATTTT. Protein product: CASSQDTPGPSGNTIYF.

CDR3 protein: CASSFSGQTSTDTQYF. CDR3 nucleotide sequence: TGTGCCAGCAGCTTTTCGGGACAAACAAGCACAGATACGCAGTATTTT. This sequence joins TRBV7-6 and TRBJ2-3, with D tentatively TRBD1 (6 bases). Trimming shortened V by 3 bases and J by 0 bases, and 13 bases separated the two germline ends. This CDR3 is 16 amino acids long. Germline V gene data show CDR1 as SGHVS and CDR2 as FNYEAQ.

The chain has TRBV19 and TRBJ2-7, with D maybe TRBD2 (6 bases). Germline V gene lookup returns CDR1 LNHDA and CDR2 SQIVND (reference sequence). With 3 bases removed from V and 6 bases from J, the gap between germline ends came to 12 bases. CDR3 length: 13 residues. CDR3 coding DNA: TGTGCCAGTAGTATTATTCAGGGAGGCGAGCAGTACTTC. It codes for CASSIIQGGEQYF.